This T cell receptor (beta chain) comes out of a study of cytomegalovirus exposure and HLA in healthy donors. The V end lost 2 bases, the J end lost 1 base, and 12 bases lay between the germline ends. Germline CDR1 PRHDT, CDR2 FYEKMQ (reference sequence). The CDR3 spans 15 residues. The primer mix had 60 Vbeta and 13 Jbeta primers. Some clones are missing from TCRdb's copy, which holds only in-frame ones; the method was immunoSEQ multiplex PCR. The table includes about 100,000 clones, around 10% detected once. Whereas donors were nominally healthy upon sampling, unrecorded immune exposures were probable. Study findings and constraints: HLA alleles were associated with 18,000 or so TCR beta sequences in a later analysis at 0.05 false discovery rate. With DRB1 most and HLA-C fewest, TCR association rates differed between HLA loci in a later analysis.

On this clone: Its antigen is not identified.

The sample consisted of PBMCs. The receptor comes from a man in his forties or fifties in good health and CMV-seropositive. The rearrangement links TRBV13 to TRBJ2-7; no clear D. CDR3 amino acids: CASSLQYGASYEQYF. Written as DNA, the CDR3 is TGTGCCAGCAGCTTACAGTACGGAGCATCCTACGAGCAGTACTTC.